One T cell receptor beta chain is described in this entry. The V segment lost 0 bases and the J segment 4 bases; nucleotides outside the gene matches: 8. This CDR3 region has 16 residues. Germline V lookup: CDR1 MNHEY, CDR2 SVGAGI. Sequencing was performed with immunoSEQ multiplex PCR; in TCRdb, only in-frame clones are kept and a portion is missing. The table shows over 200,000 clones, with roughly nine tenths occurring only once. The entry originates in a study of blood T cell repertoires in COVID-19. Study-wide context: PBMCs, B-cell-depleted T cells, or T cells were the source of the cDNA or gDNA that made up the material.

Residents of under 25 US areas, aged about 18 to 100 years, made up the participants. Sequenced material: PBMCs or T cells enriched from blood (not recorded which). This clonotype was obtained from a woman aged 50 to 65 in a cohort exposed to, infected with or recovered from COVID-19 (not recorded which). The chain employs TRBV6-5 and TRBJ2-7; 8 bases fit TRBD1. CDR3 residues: CASSYSAQGAVYEQYF. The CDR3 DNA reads TGTGCCAGCAGTTACTCGGCCCAGGGGGCGGTGTACGAGCAGTACTTC.